What follows are 3 T cell receptor beta chains derived from one specimen sequenced in a study of high-grade serous ovarian cancer treatment subgroups. Tumor samples were obtained before definitive surgery or chemotherapy. Produced via immunoSEQ multiplex PCR; TCRdb's table is partial and in-frame only. The sample yields fewer than 3,500 clones, approximately 68% seen once. Specimen: tumor tissue. Every receptor here comes from a human donor with high-grade serous ovarian cancer.

This sequence joins TRBV18 and TRBJ1-4; D is unresolved. Germline loops: CDR1 KGHSH, CDR2 LQKENI. The CDR3 extends over 12 amino acids. Between the trimmed V and J ends, which lost 2 bases and 8 bases, there was a span of 6 bases. CDR3 sequence reads: CASSPVGEKLFF. CDR3 bases: TGTGCCAGCTCACCAGTCGGCGAAAAACTGTTTTTT.

J is TRBJ2-3 and V is TRBV28, with a tentative D call TRBD1 (6 bases). Germline assignment: CDR1 MDHEN and CDR2 SYDVKM. The CDR3 has 15 residues. V dropped 10 bases and J dropped 2 bases, with 19 bases sitting between them. Here the CDR3 DNA reads TGTGCCACCCCAGGGGTGGAGAGAATCACAGATACGCAGTATTTT. Its protein product is CATPGVERITDTQYF.

The V call is TRBV4-3, the J call TRBJ2-3; no definite D call. This CDR3 has 16 amino acids. From germline, CDR1 is LGHNA and CDR2 YSLEER. The V end lost 0 bases, the J end lost 2 bases, and 12 bases lay between the germline ends. The CDR3, as DNA: TGCGCCAGCAGCCAAGAAGTGTCGGCGGCCACAGATACGCAGTATTTT. Its translation is CASSQEVSAATDTQYF.